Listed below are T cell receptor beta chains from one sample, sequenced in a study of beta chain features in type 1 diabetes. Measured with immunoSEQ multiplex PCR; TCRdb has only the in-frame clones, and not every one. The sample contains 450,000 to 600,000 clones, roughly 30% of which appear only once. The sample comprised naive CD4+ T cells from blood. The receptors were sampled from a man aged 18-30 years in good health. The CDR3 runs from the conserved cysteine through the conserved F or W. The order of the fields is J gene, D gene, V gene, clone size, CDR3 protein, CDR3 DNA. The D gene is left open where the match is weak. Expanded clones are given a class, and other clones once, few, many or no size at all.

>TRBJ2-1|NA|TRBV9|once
CASSVGVRLLVMNEQFF
TGTGCCAGCAGCGTAGGTGTGAGACTACTAGTTATGAATGAGCAGTTCTTC
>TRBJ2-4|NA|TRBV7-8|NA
CASGLLGGVAKNIQYF
TGTGCCAGCGGCCTCCTGGGGGGTGTAGCCAAAAACATTCAGTACTTC
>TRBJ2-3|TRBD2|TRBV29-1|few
CSVEASGPSTDTQYF
TGCAGCGTTGAAGCTAGCGGGCCTAGCACAGATACGCAGTATTTT
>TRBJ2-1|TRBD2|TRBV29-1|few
CSGGLAGDHNEQFF
TGCAGCGGGGGACTAGCGGGAGACCACAATGAGCAGTTCTTC
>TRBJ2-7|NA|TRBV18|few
CASSPIPGRNSYEQYF
TGTGCCAGCTCACCCATCCCGGGACGCAACTCCTACGAGCAGTACTTC
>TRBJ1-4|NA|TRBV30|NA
CAWSVRGTEKLFF
TGTGCCTGGAGTGTACGCGGTACTGAAAAACTGTTTTTT
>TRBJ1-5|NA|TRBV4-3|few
CASSRALQFNQPQHF
TGCGCCAGCAGCCGTGCCCTCCAATTCAATCAGCCCCAGCATTTT
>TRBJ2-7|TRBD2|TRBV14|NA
CASSQLAGASYEQYF
TGTGCCAGCAGCCAGCTAGCGGGGGCTTCCTACGAGCAGTACTTC
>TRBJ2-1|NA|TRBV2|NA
CASSDWEISYNEQFF
TGTGCCAGCAGTGATTGGGAAATCTCCTACAATGAGCAGTTCTTC
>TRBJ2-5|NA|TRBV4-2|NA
CASSHQRETQYF
TGTGCCAGCAGCCACCAAAGAGAGACCCAGTACTTC
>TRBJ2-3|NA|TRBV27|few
CASSPKRLILADTQYF
TGTGCCAGCAGTCCAAAACGCCTGATTCTAGCAGATACGCAGTATTTT
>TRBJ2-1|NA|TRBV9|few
CASSLWSPASPNEQFF
TGTGCCAGCAGCTTATGGTCGCCAGCGAGCCCCAATGAGCAGTTCTTC
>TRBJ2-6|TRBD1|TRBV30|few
CAWSLRRGSAGANVLTF
TGTGCCTGGAGTCTCCGCAGGGGGAGCGCTGGGGCCAACGTCCTGACTTTC
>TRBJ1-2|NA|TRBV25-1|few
CASSELYRAGNGYTF
TGTGCCAGCAGTGAATTATACCGAGCGGGGAATGGCTACACCTTC
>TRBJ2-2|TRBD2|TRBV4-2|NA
CASTPAGGRAGTGELFF
TGTGCCAGCACCCCAGCTGGCGGGAGGGCCGGCACCGGGGAGCTGTTTTTT
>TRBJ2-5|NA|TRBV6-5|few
CATRRGRLETQYF
TGTGCCACTAGGAGGGGGCGCTTGGAGACCCAGTACTTC
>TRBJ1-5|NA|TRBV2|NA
CASSQDSNQPQHF
TGTGCCAGCAGTCAGGACAGCAATCAGCCCCAGCATTTT
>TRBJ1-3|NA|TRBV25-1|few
CASSEWGKSGNTIYF
TGTGCCAGCAGTGAATGGGGCAAATCTGGAAACACCATATATTTT
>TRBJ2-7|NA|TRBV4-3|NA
CASSQVVGVAYEQYF
TGCGCCAGCAGCCAAGTCGTGGGCGTAGCCTACGAGCAGTACTTC
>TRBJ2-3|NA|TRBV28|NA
CASSFDITTDTQYF
TGTGCCAGCAGTTTCGACATAACCACAGATACGCAGTATTTT
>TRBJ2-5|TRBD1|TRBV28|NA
CASSPTGQGTSETQYF
TGTGCCAGCAGCCCCACGGGACAGGGGACATCAGAGACCCAGTACTTC
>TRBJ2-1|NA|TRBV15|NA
CATSRDDPGVDEQFF
TGTGCCACCAGCAGAGATGATCCAGGGGTCGATGAGCAGTTCTTC
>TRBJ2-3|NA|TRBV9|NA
CASSASARDVDTQYF
TGTGCCAGCAGCGCTTCCGCTAGGGATGTAGATACGCAGTATTTT
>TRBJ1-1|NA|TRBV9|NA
CASSPMVNTEAFF
TGTGCCAGCAGCCCTATGGTGAACACTGAAGCTTTCTTT
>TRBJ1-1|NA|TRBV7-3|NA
CASSQHMNTEAFF
TGTGCCAGCAGCCAACACATGAACACTGAAGCTTTCTTT
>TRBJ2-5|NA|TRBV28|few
CASSSLTGGRRETQYF
TGTGCCAGCAGTTCCCTGACTGGAGGGAGGAGAGAGACCCAGTACTTC